These 14 T cell receptor beta chains share one sample of origin, sequenced in a study of blood T cell repertoires in COVID-19. Method: immunoSEQ multiplex PCR; TCRdb's copy keeps in-frame clones and lacks some. The data contain about 220,000 clones, around 85% of them singletons. Sequencing was carried out using peripheral blood. All receptors derive from a human donor in a cohort sampled during active COVID-19.

The V call is TRBV18, the J call TRBJ1-3; D remains unclear. Trimming shortened V by 7 bases and J by 3 bases, and 4 bases separated the two germline ends. The CDR3 extends over 11 amino acids. Germline-derived CDR1 and CDR2 are KGHSH and LQKENI. In DNA, the CDR3 is TGTGCCAGCTTCTTTGGAAACACCATATATTTT. Translation gives CASFFGNTIYF. The entire variable domain, with the rest obtained from reference TRBV18 and TRBJ1-3, is as follows: NAGVMQNPRHLVRRRGQEARLRCSPMKGHSHVYWYRQLPEEGLKFMVYLQKENIIDESGMPKERFSAEFPKEGPSILRIQQVVRGDSAAYFCASFFGNTIYFGEGSWLTVV.

The chain employs TRBV5-1 and TRBJ1-2; no clear D. The CDR3 covers 13 residues. With 0 bases removed from V and 6 bases from J, the gap between germline ends came to 9 bases. Germline V gene sequence: CDR1 SGHRS, CDR2 YFSETQ. The CDR3 reads CASSLVPENGYTF. The CDR3 coding sequence is TGCGCCAGCAGCTTGGTCCCAGAAAATGGCTACACCTTC.

Details on this clone: This same CDR3 is encoded by further DNA sequences in the sample. The chain employs TRBV28 and TRBJ2-7, with 9 bases identical to TRBD1. The CDR3 contains 15 residues. Germline V CDR1 and CDR2: MDHEN, SYDVKM. V gave up 6 bases and J gave up 0 bases; unmatched junction bases: 6. The CDR3, as DNA: TGTGCCAGCAGCCGCCCGGGACAGGGCTCCTACGAGCAGTACTTC. Its protein is CASSRPGQGSYEQYF.

The genes are TRBV5-1 and TRBJ1-5, with D maybe TRBD1 (6 bases). Looked up from germline, CDR1 is SGHRS and CDR2 is YFSETQ. Trimming cost V 0 bases and J 0 bases, with 13 bases left between them. This CDR3 contains 17 residues. DNA of the CDR3: TGCGCCAGCAGCTTGGGGGGGACATCTCCTAGCAATCAGCCCCAGCATTTT. Its protein product is CASSLGGTSPSNQPQHF.

The chain links TRBV29-1 to TRBJ2-5, with TRBD1 matching over 7 bases. Looked up from germline, CDR1 is SQVTM and CDR2 is ANQGSEA. The CDR3 runs 13 residues. J was trimmed by 5 bases and V by 7 bases; bases with no gene match: 10. As DNA, the CDR3 is TGCAGCGCCACTACAGGGGCAGGGGAGACCCAGTACTTC. Its translation is CSATTGAGETQYF.

The J gene is TRBJ1-4, the V gene TRBV5-1, with D perhaps matching TRBD1 (6 bases). Germline V gene sequence: CDR1 SGHRS, CDR2 YFSETQ. The CDR3 has 15 amino acids. Trimming took 4 bases from V and 8 from J, leaving 18 bases between them. CDR3 DNA sequence: TGCGCCAGCAGCATTGGACAGATGGTTGGAGAAAAACTGTTTTTT. Residues: CASSIGQMVGEKLFF.

The chain joins TRBV24-1 to TRBJ2-7; 8 bases are a match to TRBD1. The CDR3 has 14 residues. The J segment lost 5 bases and the V segment lost 7 bases, leaving 9 bases of the junction unmatched. Germline CDR1 is KGHDR and CDR2 is SFDVKD. The chain's CDR3 is CATSPRTGKHEQYF. In nucleotides, the CDR3 is TGTGCCACCAGCCCTAGGACAGGGAAACACGAGCAGTACTTC.

This chain's CDR3 is CASSLGDRRNTEAFF. CDR3 DNA sequence: TGTGCCAGCAGCTTAGGGGACAGGCGAAACACTGAAGCTTTCTTT. V and J are TRBV7-2 and TRBJ1-1, with 8 bases matching TRBD1. CDR3 length: 15 amino acids. Trimming took 1 base from V and 2 from J; bases not matched to a gene: 3. The V gene's germline CDR1 is SGHTA and CDR2 FQGNSA. Full variable domain (rest looked up from reference TRBV7-2 and TRBJ1-1): GAGVSQSPSNKVTEKGKDVELRCDPISGHTALYWYRQSLGQGLEFLIYFQGNSAPDKSGLPSDRFSAERTGGSVSTLTIQRTQQEDSAVYLCASSLGDRRNTEAFFGQGTRLTVV.

The chain has TRBV6-5 and TRBJ2-7; 8 bases match TRBD1. V trimming: 7 bases; J trimming: 4 bases; junction bases outside the gene matches: 6. CDR1 and CDR2 (germline): MNHEY, SVGAGI. The CDR3 length is 13 residues. The CDR3 loop reads CASTQGARYEQYF. In nucleotides, the CDR3 is TGTGCCAGCACTCAGGGGGCAAGATACGAGCAGTACTTC.

The V call is TRBV2, the J call TRBJ1-1; a weak D match, TRBD1 (6 bases). In germline, CDR1 is SNHLY, CDR2 FYNNEI. Trimming stripped 3 bases from V and 4 bases from J, with 12 bases between. This CDR3 spans 14 amino acids. CDR3 loop: CASSDRGGPTEAFF. The CDR3 DNA reads as TGTGCCAGCAGTGACCGGGGGGGGCCCACTGAAGCTTTCTTT.

V gene TRBV7-2 combines with J gene TRBJ1-5, with 8 bases lining up with TRBD1. CDR1 is SGHTA, CDR2 FQGNSA, per germline. The CDR3 is made up of 16 amino acids. Trimming cost V 1 base and J 7 bases; bases outside gene matches: 9. CDR3: CASSLGARGQGQPQHF. The CDR3, as DNA: TGTGCCAGCAGCTTAGGGGCCAGGGGGCAGGGACAGCCCCAGCATTTT.

This clone is medium-sized (0.01 to 0.1%) by share. V is TRBV4-3 and J is TRBJ2-2, with D perhaps TRBD1 (6 bases). V was clipped by 3 bases and J by 5 bases, with 13 bases between them. This CDR3 spans 15 amino acids. Germline V gene sequence: CDR1 LGHNA, CDR2 YSLEER. This chain's CDR3 is CASSHEDRFTGELFF. The CDR3 nucleotides are TGCGCCAGCAGCCATGAGGACAGATTTACCGGGGAGCTGTTTTTT.

The rearrangement joins TRBV3-1 (or the pseudogene TRBV3-2) to TRBJ2-7; a possible D gene is TRBD2 (6 bases). The germline CDR1 and CDR2 sequences are LGHDT and YNNKEL (reference sequence). There are 17 residues in the CDR3. V gave up 3 bases and J gave up 0 bases, with 18 bases separating them. The CDR3 is CASSHGVAEEISYEQYF. CDR3 nucleotide sequence: TGTGCCAGCAGCCACGGAGTAGCGGAAGAGATCTCCTACGAGCAGTACTTC.

This clone was found a few times. The rearrangement links TRBV19 to TRBJ1-5; TRBD1 aligns across 9 bases. Trimming took 5 bases from V and 6 from J; bases not matched to a gene: 5. This CDR3 is 14 amino acids long. CDR1 is LNHDA, CDR2 SQIVND, per germline (reference sequence). The CDR3, as DNA: TGTGCCAGTAGTTTCGACAGGGGGTTTCAGCCCCAGCATTTT. This codes for CASSFDRGFQPQHF.